This TCR beta chain was sequenced for a study of CD8 T cells in ankylosing spondylitis. Germline assignment: CDR1 KGHSH and CDR2 LQKENI. J gave up 6 bases and V 4 bases, and 11 bases lay outside the gene matches. The CDR3 has 15 amino acids. MiXCR, run by TCRdb on the 5' RACE reads, gives a single entry per CDR3 protein. The data contain about 130,000 distinct CDR3 sequences, about 7% of them seen just once; the ten biggest clones take up 9.5% to 15%. Only a few counts were recorded for this clonotype. Its antigen is unidentified. Study-wide findings and caveats: Earlier literature documents some of the motif variants in reactive arthritis synovial fluid and blood. Reportedly, matched ankylosing spondylitis synovial fluid was significantly enriched for disease-linked clones. One TCR beta motif, made up of roughly 8 highly homologous variants, appeared characteristic of ankylosing spondylitis blood.

The chain carries TRBV18 and TRBJ1-1; 7 bases line up with TRBD1. The clonotype originates from a female donor with ankylosing spondylitis or in good health (not recorded which). Material for sequencing was blood, either unsorted or a sorted T cell fraction (not recorded which). The CDR3 region is CASSQTGLEMAEAFF. CDR3 nucleotide sequence: TGTGCCAGCTCACAGACAGGGTTGGAGATGGCTGAAGCTTTCTTT.